A selection of T cell receptor beta chains follows, all from one sample in a study of blood T cell repertoires in COVID-19. TCRdb keeps only in-frame clones here, not all; method: immunoSEQ multiplex PCR. The sample includes 390,000 or so clones, approximately 87% of them seen just once. The specimen was PBMCs or T cells enriched from blood (not recorded which). These receptors were taken from a woman in her 50s who had recovered from COVID-19. CDR3s include the opening cysteine and the closing phenylalanine or tryptophan. D genes are given only for firm matches. For some rows the clone size is stated as once, few or many, or as a class when expanded; others skip it.

clone size	V gene	J gene	D gene	CDR3 protein	CDR3 DNA
.	TRBV27	TRBJ2-1	.	CASSSGDEQFF	TGTGCCAGCAGTTCAGGGGATGAGCAGTTCTTC
.	TRBV7-2	TRBJ1-4	.	CASSLGTGLSGEKLFF	TGTGCCAGCAGCTTAGGGACGGGGTTGTCCGGTGAAAAACTGTTTTTT
once	TRBV30	TRBJ1-2	TRBD1	CAWSFTGTGRGYTF	TGTGCCTGGAGCTTCACCGGGACAGGGCGCGGCTACACCTTC
.	TRBV7-2	TRBJ1-1	TRBD1	CASTRDRKNTEAFF	TGTGCCAGCACGCGGGACAGGAAGAACACTGAAGCTTTCTTT
.	TRBV5-1	TRBJ2-5	.	CASSLGTAGGQETQYF	TGCGCCAGCAGCTTGGGTACGGCAGGGGGGCAAGAGACCCAGTACTTC
.	TRBV7-9	TRBJ2-2	TRBD1	CASSLQGAIRHGELFF	TGTGCCAGCAGCCTACAGGGGGCCATCCGCCACGGGGAGCTGTTTTTT
few	TRBV14	TRBJ2-7	.	CASSPGGYEQYF	TGTGCCAGCAGCCCTGGGGGGTACGAGCAGTACTTC
.	TRBV30	TRBJ1-1	.	CAWMQGRNTEAFF	TGTGCCTGGATGCAGGGGAGGAACACTGAAGCTTTCTTT
.	TRBV7-6	TRBJ1-1	TRBD1	CASGQWANSWDRGKFFIPEAFF	TGTGCCAGCGGCCAATGGGCCAATTCGTGGGACAGGGGGAAATTTTTTATCCCTGAAGCTTTCTTT
once	TRBV19	TRBJ1-2	.	CASSISTGNYGYTF	TGTGCCAGTAGTATTTCCACAGGCAACTATGGCTACACCTTC
.	TRBV7-9	TRBJ1-4	.	CASSLAATNEKLFF	TGTGCCAGCAGCTTGGCAGCAACTAATGAAAAACTGTTTTTT
.	TRBV18	TRBJ2-7	.	CASSKQDSYEQYF	TGTGCCAGCTCAAAGCAGGACTCCTACGAGCAGTACTTC
.	TRBV19	TRBJ1-2	.	CASSTGSLGRANYGYTF	TGTGCCAGTAGTACGGGTTCGTTGGGTCGGGCTAACTATGGCTACACCTTC
.	TRBV10-2	TRBJ1-1	.	CASGHGPRTEAFF	TGCGCCAGCGGTCATGGGCCGCGAACTGAAGCTTTCTTT
.	TRBV4-1	TRBJ2-1	.	CASSLPESGLSYNEQFF	TGCGCCAGCAGCCTCCCTGAGAGTGGGCTTTCCTACAATGAGCAGTTCTTC
.	TRBV5-1	TRBJ2-1	TRBD2	CASSFGGSSYNEQFF	TGCGCCAGCAGCTTCGGGGGGAGCTCCTACAATGAGCAGTTCTTC
.	TRBV15	TRBJ1-2	TRBD1	CATSGRPGQDYGYTF	TGTGCCACCAGCGGAAGACCGGGACAGGATTATGGCTACACCTTC
.	TRBV20-1	TRBJ2-7	.	CSADRSYEQYF	TGCAGTGCCGACAGGTCCTACGAGCAGTACTTC
.	TRBV6-2/TRBV6-3	TRBJ2-3	.	CASSPPGLNSDTQYF	TGTGCCAGCAGTCCACCGGGACTTAACTCAGATACGCAGTATTTT
.	TRBV27	TRBJ1-4	.	CASSLSRADEKLFF	TGTGCCAGCAGTTTATCCAGGGCGGACGAAAAACTGTTTTTT
.	TRBV3-1/TRBV3-2	TRBJ2-5	.	CASSQENEAGWLETQYF	TGTGCCAGCAGCCAAGAAAACGAGGCAGGGTGGCTGGAGACCCAGTACTTC
.	TRBV4-1	TRBJ1-2	TRBD1	CASSAGTGARGGGYTF	TGCGCCAGCAGCGCCGGGACAGGGGCCCGGGGGGGTGGCTACACCTTC
.	TRBV5-6	TRBJ1-1	.	CASYLARGEAFF	TGTGCCAGCTACCTCGCCCGGGGTGAAGCTTTCTTT
.	TRBV5-1	TRBJ1-6	.	CASSTGTVNSPLHF	TGCGCCAGCAGCACAGGGACGGTCAATTCACCCCTCCACTTT
many	TRBV4-1	TRBJ1-5	.	CADVLGASNQPQHF	TGCGCCGATGTGTTGGGGGCAAGCAATCAGCCCCAGCATTTT
.	TRBV28	TRBJ1-2	.	CASSLQGGGYGYTF	TGTGCCAGCAGTTTGCAGGGTGGAGGGTATGGCTACACCTTC
.	TRBV4-2	TRBJ1-2	TRBD1	CASSQSREGADLYGYTF	TGTGCCAGCAGCCAATCAAGAGAGGGGGCCGACTTATATGGCTACACCTTC
.	TRBV14	TRBJ2-1	TRBD1	CASSQHRGLLGTYNEQFF	TGTGCCAGCAGCCAACATAGGGGGCTCCTCGGGACCTACAATGAGCAGTTCTTC
.	TRBV9	TRBJ2-3	TRBD2	CASSVGPAGTPDTQYF	TGTGCCAGCAGCGTAGGCCCAGCGGGGACCCCGGATACGCAGTATTTT
.	TRBV20-1	TRBJ2-1	.	CSARGENEQFF	TGCAGTGCTAGGGGAGAAAATGAGCAGTTCTTC
once	TRBV6-5	TRBJ1-2	.	CASSYLSGRVGGYTF	TGTGCCAGCAGTTACCTATCTGGCAGGGTGGGAGGCTACACCTTC
.	TRBV28	TRBJ1-1	TRBD1	CASRPTGFQEAFF	TGTGCCAGCAGGCCGACAGGGTTCCAAGAAGCTTTCTTT
.	TRBV7-8	TRBJ2-3	.	CASSLARAGPDTQYF	TGTGCCAGCAGCTTAGCGCGGGCAGGCCCAGATACGCAGTATTTT
.	TRBV5-6	TRBJ1-2	TRBD1	CASSLLGEGAHYGYTF	TGTGCCAGCAGCTTGTTGGGCGAGGGGGCCCACTATGGCTACACCTTC
.	TRBV7-3	TRBJ2-2	.	CASSLRDTGELFF	TGTGCCAGCAGCTTGCGGGACACCGGGGAGCTGTTTTTT
few	TRBV27	TRBJ1-2	.	CASSRPGFYGYTF	TGTGCCAGCTCCAGGCCGGGATTCTATGGCTACACCTTC
.	TRBV3-1/TRBV3-2	TRBJ1-1	.	CASSQVDGRTEAFF	TGTGCCAGCAGCCAAGTAGATGGTCGCACTGAAGCTTTCTTT
few	TRBV30	TRBJ1-5	TRBD1	CAWTPTGGVQPQHF	TGTGCCTGGACCCCAACAGGGGGGGTTCAGCCCCAGCATTTT
.	TRBV7-9	TRBJ2-7	TRBD1	CASSPGTGSHEQYF	TGTGCCAGCAGCCCCGGGACAGGGTCCCACGAGCAGTACTTC
.	TRBV4-2	TRBJ1-2	.	CASSQDVGKYGYTF	TGTGCCAGCAGCCAAGATGTCGGGAAATATGGCTACACCTTC
.	TRBV5-1	TRBJ2-1	.	CASSLEMSSYNEQFF	TGCGCCAGCAGCTTGGAGATGAGCTCCTACAATGAGCAGTTCTTC
.	TRBV2	TRBJ1-6	TRBD1	CASSDRQGRINSPLHF	TGTGCCAGCAGTGATCGACAGGGGCGAATAAATTCACCCCTCCACTTT
.	TRBV28	TRBJ2-7	.	CASSLWGRPYEQYF	TGTGCCAGCAGTTTATGGGGCAGGCCCTACGAGCAGTACTTC
.	TRBV9	TRBJ1-4	TRBD1	CASSVASSRGEKLFF	TGTGCCAGCAGCGTAGCCTCCAGCAGGGGGGAAAAACTGTTTTTT
.	TRBV5-1	TRBJ1-5	TRBD1	CASSLTGGAQPQHF	TGCGCCAGCAGCTTAACAGGGGGCGCGCAGCCCCAGCATTTT
.	TRBV7-8	TRBJ1-1	.	CASSLGTGVNTEAFF	TGTGCCAGCAGCTTAGGCACAGGAGTTAACACTGAAGCTTTCTTT
.	TRBV19	TRBJ2-3	.	CASSNTVPGHGKTDTQYF	TGTGCCAGTTCGAACACAGTCCCGGGACACGGAAAGACAGATACGCAGTATTTT
.	TRBV28	TRBJ2-6	.	CASSNPRGRLRGANVLTF	TGTGCCAGCAGTAACCCTAGGGGAAGGTTGAGAGGGGCCAACGTCCTGACTTTC
few	TRBV6-5	TRBJ1-2	TRBD1	CASSPLDRAYGYTF	TGTGCCAGCAGCCCCCTAGACAGGGCCTATGGCTACACCTTC
.	TRBV18	TRBJ2-1	TRBD2	CASSRGGPSYNEQFF	TGTGCCAGCTCACGCGGGGGGCCCTCCTACAATGAGCAGTTCTTC
.	TRBV3-1/TRBV3-2	TRBJ1-1	.	CASSPFKGATEAFF	TGTGCCAGCAGCCCCTTTAAAGGGGCAACTGAAGCTTTCTTT
.	TRBV25-1	TRBJ1-6	TRBD1	CASRPPPGQGDSPLHF	TGTGCCAGCAGACCCCCGCCGGGACAGGGGGATTCACCCCTCCACTTT
.	TRBV6-2/TRBV6-3	TRBJ2-1	.	CASSYSRVYEQFF	TGTGCCAGCAGTTACTCGAGAGTCTATGAGCAGTTCTTC
few	TRBV30	TRBJ1-2	.	CAWARQKGDPGYTF	TGTGCCTGGGCGCGACAAAAAGGGGATCCTGGCTACACCTTC
.	TRBV27	TRBJ1-2	.	CASSLLAGASYGYTF	TGTGCCAGCAGTTTACTGGCAGGGGCCTCATATGGCTACACCTTC
once	TRBV30	TRBJ1-2	TRBD1	CAWRGTGFGGYTF	TGTGCCTGGAGGGGGACAGGGTTTGGTGGCTACACCTTC
.	TRBV5-1	TRBJ1-4	TRBD1	CASSPATGPNEKLFF	TGCGCCAGCAGCCCGGCGACAGGGCCCAATGAAAAACTGTTTTTT